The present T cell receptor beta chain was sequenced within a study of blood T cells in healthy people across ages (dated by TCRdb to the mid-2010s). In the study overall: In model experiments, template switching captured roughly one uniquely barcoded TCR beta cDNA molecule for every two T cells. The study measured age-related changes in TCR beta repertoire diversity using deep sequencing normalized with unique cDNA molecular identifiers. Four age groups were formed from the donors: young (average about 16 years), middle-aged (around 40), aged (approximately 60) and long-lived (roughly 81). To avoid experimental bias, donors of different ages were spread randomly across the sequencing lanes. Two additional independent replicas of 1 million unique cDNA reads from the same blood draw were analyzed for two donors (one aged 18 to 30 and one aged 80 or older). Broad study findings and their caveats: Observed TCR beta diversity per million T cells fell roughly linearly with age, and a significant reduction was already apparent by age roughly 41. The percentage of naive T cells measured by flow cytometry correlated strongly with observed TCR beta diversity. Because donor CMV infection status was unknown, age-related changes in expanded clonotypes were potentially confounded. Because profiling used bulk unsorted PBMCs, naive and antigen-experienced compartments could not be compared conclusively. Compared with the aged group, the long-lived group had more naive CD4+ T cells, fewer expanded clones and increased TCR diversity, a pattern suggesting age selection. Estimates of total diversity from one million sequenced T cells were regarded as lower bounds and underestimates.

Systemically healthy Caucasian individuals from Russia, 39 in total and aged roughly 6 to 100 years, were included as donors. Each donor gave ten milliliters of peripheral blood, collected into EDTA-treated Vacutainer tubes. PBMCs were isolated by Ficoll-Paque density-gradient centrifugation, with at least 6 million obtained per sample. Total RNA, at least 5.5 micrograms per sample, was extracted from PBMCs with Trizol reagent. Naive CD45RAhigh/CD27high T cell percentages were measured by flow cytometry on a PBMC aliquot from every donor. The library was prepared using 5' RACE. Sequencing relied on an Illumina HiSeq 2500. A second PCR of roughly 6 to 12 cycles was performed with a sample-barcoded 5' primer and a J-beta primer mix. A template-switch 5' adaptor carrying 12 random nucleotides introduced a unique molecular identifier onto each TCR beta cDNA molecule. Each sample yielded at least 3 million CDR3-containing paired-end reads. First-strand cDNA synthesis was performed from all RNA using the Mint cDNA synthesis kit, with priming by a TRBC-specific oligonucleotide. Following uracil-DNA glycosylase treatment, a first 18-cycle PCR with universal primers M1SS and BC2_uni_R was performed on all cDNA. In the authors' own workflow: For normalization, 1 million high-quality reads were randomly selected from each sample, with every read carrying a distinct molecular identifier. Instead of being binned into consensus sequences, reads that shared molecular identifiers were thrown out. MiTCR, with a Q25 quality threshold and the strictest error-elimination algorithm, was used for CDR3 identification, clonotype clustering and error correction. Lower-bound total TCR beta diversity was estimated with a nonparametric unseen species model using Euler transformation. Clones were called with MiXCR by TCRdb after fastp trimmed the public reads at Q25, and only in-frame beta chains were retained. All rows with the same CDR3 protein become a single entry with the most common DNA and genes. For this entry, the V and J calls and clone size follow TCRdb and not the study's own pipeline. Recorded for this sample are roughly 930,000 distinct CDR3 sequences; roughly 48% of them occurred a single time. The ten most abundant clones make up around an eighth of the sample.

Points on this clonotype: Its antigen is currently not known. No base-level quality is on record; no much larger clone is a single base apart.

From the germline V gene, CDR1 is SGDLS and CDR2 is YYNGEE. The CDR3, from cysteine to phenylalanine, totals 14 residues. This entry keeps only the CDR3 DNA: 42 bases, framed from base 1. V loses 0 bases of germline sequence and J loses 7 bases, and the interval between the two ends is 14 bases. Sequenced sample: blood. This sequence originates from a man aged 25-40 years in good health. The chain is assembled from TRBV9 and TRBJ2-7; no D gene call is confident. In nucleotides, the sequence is TGTGCCAGCAGCGTAGGCGTACCGAACAATGAGCAGTACTTC. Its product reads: CASSVGVPNNEQYF. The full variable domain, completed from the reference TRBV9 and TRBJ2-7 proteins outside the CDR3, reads DSGVTQTPKHLITATGQRVTLRCSPRSGDLSVYWYQQSLDQGLQFLIQYYNGEERAKGNILERFSAQQFPDLHSELNLSSLELGDSALYFCASSVGVPNNEQYFGPGTRLTVT.